This T cell receptor beta chain emerged from a study of molecular identifiers for immune sequencing clone quantification. Study-wide results and limits: Under 1% of molecules in naive cells, but over 99% of effector molecules, belonged to clones above 20 RNA copies.

Naive CD8 libraries were made from about 19,000 to 1,100,000 sorted cells, and they used 10%, 30% or 50% RNA. TCR libraries were built in bulk with a published protocol and specific TCR primers. TCRdb re-called the PCR reads with MiXCR, one entry per CDR3 protein. The table has 80,000 to 130,000 distinct CDR3 sequences, under 40% seen once. This CDR3 comprises 12 residues. Germline lookup yields CDR1 MDHEN and CDR2 SYDVKM. V was pared by 2 bases and J by 7 bases, with 2 bases of the junction left unmatched. About this clonotype: Antigen specificity is unknown. Given a much more abundant clone one base away, this may be a read error. In this CDR3 the conserved last residue, phenylalanine or tryptophan, is missing, so a read error is likely.

V gene TRBV28 combines with J gene TRBJ2-7, with 7 positions matching TRBD1. The sequence was obtained from a human donor in good health. Some libraries in this study had Jurkat cell RNA spiked in. The material sequenced was naive CD8+ T cells from blood, with Jurkat cell RNA spiked in. The subset is: FACS-sorted CD8+CD4-CCR7+CD45RA+ naive T cells. The CDR3 coding sequence is TGTGCCAGCAGTTTAAGGGGGCGAGAGCAGTACCTC. The encoded protein is CASSLRGREQYL.